This TCR beta chain was sequenced in a study of post-analysis software for immune sequencing data. Study outcomes and limitations: When compared against controls, multiple sclerosis patients showed significantly lower normalized Chao1 diversity. Samples from one preparation batch, clustered by F measure, grouped strongly together. There were five or six TRBV segments more frequent in patients than controls, and TRBV5-6, TRBV5-1 and TRBV20-1 were among them.

The ends lost 0 bases at V and 4 bases at J; junction bases unmatched: 4. Germline values: CDR1 SGDLS, CDR2 YYNGEE. There are 15 residues in the CDR3. Researchers reported that TCR beta cDNA libraries carried unique molecular identifiers. MiXCR, run by TCRdb on the PCR reads, gives a single entry per CDR3 protein. The data hold hundreds of thousands of distinct CDR3 sequences, with around 40% observed a single time. This clonotype was recorded a few times. Antigen: not known. Sequencing was carried out using blood. The gene calls are TRBV9 and TRBJ2-7, with TRBD1 matching 10 bases. This receptor was obtained from a girl aged 5-17 years with multiple sclerosis. Here the CDR3 DNA reads TGTGCCAGCAGCGTAGAGGGGACAGGGGCGTACGAGCAGTACTTC. Protein product: CASSVEGTGAYEQYF. Based on the CDR3 plus reference TRBV9 and TRBJ2-7, the full variable domain is DSGVTQTPKHLITATGQRVTLRCSPRSGDLSVYWYQQSLDQGLQFLIQYYNGEERAKGNILERFSAQQFPDLHSELNLSSLELGDSALYFCASSVEGTGAYEQYFGPGTRLTVT.